A selection of T cell receptor beta chains follows, all from one sample in a study of cytomegalovirus exposure and HLA in healthy donors. Produced via immunoSEQ multiplex PCR; TCRdb's table is partial and in-frame only. Of roughly 160,000 clones detected, 60% to 85% appear once; the ten largest clones hold around 3.1%. The sequencing sample was made of PBMCs. Source of these receptors: a woman in her 50s in good health and CMV-seropositive. Both conserved end residues are part of each CDR3. A D gene is named only where the DNA matches it firmly. Clone size is shown for a subset of rows, as once, few, many or a class of expanded clone.

clone_size	v_call	j_call	d_call	cdr3_nt	cdr3_aa
.	TRBV18	TRBJ1-1	.	TGTGCCAGCTCACCTGCGGGGGGGACTGAAGCTTTCTTT	CASSPAGGTEAFF
once	TRBV19	TRBJ2-6	.	TGTGCCAGTATGGGGGGGCATGGGGCCAACGGCCTGACTTTC	CASMGGHGANGLTF
.	TRBV19	TRBJ2-7	TRBD1	TGTGCCAGTAGTATGGACAGGGGCTACGAGCAGTACTTC	CASSMDRGYEQYF
.	TRBV19	TRBJ2-1	.	TGTGCCAGTAGCCCGTTGTATCTCAATGAGCAGTTCTTC	CASSPLYLNEQFF
.	TRBV9	TRBJ2-6	.	TGTGCCAGCAGCGGTGGGCCCCCCAGGGAAGATGGTGGGGCCAACGGCCTGACTTTC	CASSGGPPREDGGANGLTF
.	TRBV11-2	TRBJ1-1	.	TGTGCCAGCAGCTTATCCGGGGGGCGAGGCACTGAAGCTTTCTTT	CASSLSGGRGTEAFF
.	TRBV6-5	TRBJ1-2	TRBD1	TGTGCCAGCAGGCGACTGACAGGGGATGGCTATGGCTACACCTTC	CASRRLTGDGYGYTF
.	TRBV30	TRBJ1-4	.	TGTGCCTGGAGTCCGAGGTCTGCGTGGGGCGAAAAACTGTTTTTT	CAWSPRSAWGEKLFF
.	TRBV7-2	TRBJ2-5	.	TGTGCCAGCAGCGCGACCGGGGGAGAGACCCAGTACTTC	CASSATGGETQYF
.	TRBV9	TRBJ2-7	TRBD1	TGTGCCAGCAGCGTCGGGGACAGGGGCACCTACGAGCAGTACTTC	CASSVGDRGTYEQYF
.	TRBV7-2	TRBJ2-5	TRBD2	TGTGCCAGCAGCTTAGGTTCTCGGGAGGGCCAAGAGACCCAGTACTTC	CASSLGSREGQETQYF
once	TRBV5-5	TRBJ1-4	.	TGTGCCAGCAGCTTGGACGTTGGGGGGGGTGTAGGTGAAAAACTGTTTTTT	CASSLDVGGGVGEKLFF
once	TRBV2	TRBJ2-1	TRBD2	TGTGCCACCCCCAACAGCGGGGGCCCAGTTAGCTCCTACAATGAGCAGTTCTTC	CATPNSGGPVSSYNEQFF
.	TRBV15	TRBJ2-7	.	TGTGCCACCAGCAGGGCTCGAAACTACGAGCAGTACTTC	CATSRARNYEQYF
.	TRBV7-9	TRBJ1-2	TRBD1	TGTTCCAGCAGCCTCACCTCCGACAGGGACTATGGCTACACCTTC	CSSSLTSDRDYGYTF
.	TRBV28	TRBJ1-2	.	TGTGCCAGCAGTTTATTGCGGGTCCGGGGTTATGGCTACACCTTC	CASSLLRVRGYGYTF
.	TRBV5-1	TRBJ2-1	TRBD1	TGCGCCAGCAGCTTGGGGACAGGGTACTACAATGAGCAGTTCTTC	CASSLGTGYYNEQFF
few	TRBV23-1	TRBJ1-1	TRBD1	TGCGCCAGCCTAAGACAGCCGGAAAGAAACAGGGGGCTAAGAACTGAAGCTTTCTTT	CASLRQPERNRGLRTEAFF
few	TRBV25-1	TRBJ1-6	.	TGTGCCAGCACCTCGATGGGGGCAGGGAATTCACCCCTCCACTTT	CASTSMGAGNSPLHF
.	TRBV6-5	TRBJ1-2	.	TGTGCCAGCAGTTCCGGGATACGAGGGGGCTACACCTTC	CASSSGIRGGYTF
.	TRBV7-2	TRBJ2-6	.	TGTGCCAGCAGCTTAAGGGGACGGGAGATCTCCTCTGGGGCCAACGTCCTGACTTTC	CASSLRGREISSGANVLTF
.	TRBV6-1	TRBJ1-5	.	TGTGCCAGCAGCCCCACACAGGGAAATCAGCCCCAGCATTTT	CASSPTQGNQPQHF
.	TRBV19	TRBJ1-2	.	TGTGCCAGTAGAACCCTAAGGAGATGGGACTATGGCTACACCTTC	CASRTLRRWDYGYTF
once	TRBV11-2	TRBJ2-2	.	TGTGCCAGCAGCTTAGGTCCGGGGTTCGGCACCGGGGAGCTGTTTTTT	CASSLGPGFGTGELFF
.	TRBV7-6	TRBJ2-3	.	TGTGCCAGCAGCTTAACTGATACGCAGTATTTT	CASSLTDTQYF
once	TRBV7-2	TRBJ2-4	TRBD2	TGTGCCAGCAGCCATCCTAGCGGGAGTAGGGCCAAAAACATTCAGTACTTC	CASSHPSGSRAKNIQYF
.	TRBV5-1	TRBJ2-1	TRBD1	TGCGCCAGCAGACCGCCCGGGACAGGGGACTACAATGAGCAGTTCTTC	CASRPPGTGDYNEQFF
.	TRBV30	TRBJ2-7	TRBD1	TGTGCCTGGGACGGGGACAGTACCTACGAGCAGTACTTC	CAWDGDSTYEQYF
few	TRBV7-8	TRBJ2-7	.	TGTGCCACCGCCGGTAGGGGGGGGCCCGAGCAGTACTTC	CATAGRGGPEQYF
.	TRBV7-2	TRBJ2-3	TRBD1	TGTGCCAGCAGCTTATCGGGACAGGTAACAGATACGCAGTATTTT	CASSLSGQVTDTQYF
.	TRBV10-3	TRBJ2-7	TRBD2	TGTGCCATCAGTGAGTCAGCGACTAGCGGGACCTACGAGCAGTACTTC	CAISESATSGTYEQYF
once	TRBV6-5	TRBJ1-5	.	TGTGCCAGCAGTTATGACAGGACCAATCAGCCCCAGCATTTT	CASSYDRTNQPQHF
.	TRBV28	TRBJ2-2	TRBD1	TGTGCCAGCAGTCCATGGCCGGGACAGACAACCGGGGAGCTGTTTTTT	CASSPWPGQTTGELFF
.	TRBV27	TRBJ1-5	TRBD1	TGTGCCAGCAGGTCCCTAGGACAGGGAAGGCAGCCCCAGCATTTT	CASRSLGQGRQPQHF
.	TRBV19	TRBJ1-4	TRBD1	TGTGCCAGTAGCCTCACAGGACAGGATGAAAAACTGTTTTTT	CASSLTGQDEKLFF
.	TRBV7-9	TRBJ1-2	.	TGTGCCGGCAGCCTTATAGATGGCTACACCTTC	CAGSLIDGYTF
.	TRBV5-1	TRBJ2-7	TRBD1	TGCGCCAGCAGCTTGGGGCTTACAGGGGGCGGATACGAGCAGTACTTC	CASSLGLTGGGYEQYF
.	TRBV27	TRBJ1-5	.	TGTGCCAGCAGTTTAAATCCAGGGGTTAGGAGCAATCAGCCCCAGCATTTT	CASSLNPGVRSNQPQHF
.	TRBV18	TRBJ2-7	.	TGTGCCAGCTCACCCCAACCCCAGGGTCCCTACGAGCAGTACTTC	CASSPQPQGPYEQYF
.	TRBV9	TRBJ1-1	TRBD1	TGTGCCAGCAGCGGGGAACCGGGACAGAGGAACACTGAAGCTTTCTTT	CASSGEPGQRNTEAFF